The 2 T cell receptor beta chains in this list originate from one sample, sequenced in a study of T-cell reconstitution after alpha-beta-depleted transplantation in children. Construction of the TCRbeta library involved unique molecular identifiers. TCRdb called the PCR reads again in MiXCR, with one record for every CDR3 protein. In the table there are around 410,000 distinct CDR3 sequences, around 9.9% of which are singletons. The input for sequencing was PBMCs from the stem cell graft donor, taken from the stem cell graft. Every receptor here comes from a human donor who donated a stem cell graft to a child with acute myeloid leukemia.

The gene calls are TRBV6-6 and TRBJ2-5; a possible D gene is TRBD1 (5 bases). V lost 8 bases, J lost 2 bases, and 9 bases lay in between. The CDR3 contains 12 residues. The V gene's germline CDR1 is MNHNY and CDR2 SVGAGI (reference sequence). CDR3 DNA sequence: TGTGCCAGCCACAGGTCTCAAGAGACCCAGTACTTC. Its translation: CASHRSQETQYF.

This clonotype has only a few counts. The chain combines TRBV29-1 with TRBJ2-7; D might be TRBD2 (5 bases). Germline CDR1 reads SQVTM; CDR2 reads ANQGSEA. This CDR3 has 14 residues. V lost 6 bases to trimming and J lost 4 bases, with 19 bases between them. CDR3 region: CSVIHGEISYEQYF. In DNA, the CDR3 is TGCAGCGTAATCCACGGGGAGATCTCGTACGAGCAGTACTTC.